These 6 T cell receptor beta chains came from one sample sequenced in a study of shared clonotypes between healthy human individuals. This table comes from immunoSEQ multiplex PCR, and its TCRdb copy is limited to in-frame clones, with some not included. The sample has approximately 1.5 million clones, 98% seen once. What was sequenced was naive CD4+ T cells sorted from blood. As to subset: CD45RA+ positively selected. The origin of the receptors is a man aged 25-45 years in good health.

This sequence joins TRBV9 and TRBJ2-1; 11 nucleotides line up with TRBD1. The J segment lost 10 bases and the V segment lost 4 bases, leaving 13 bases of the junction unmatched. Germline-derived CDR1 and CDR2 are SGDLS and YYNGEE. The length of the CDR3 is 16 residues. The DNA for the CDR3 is TGTGCCAGCAGCCCCGGTTTGGACAGGGGGCTCGGGGAGCAGTTCTTC. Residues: CASSPGLDRGLGEQFF.

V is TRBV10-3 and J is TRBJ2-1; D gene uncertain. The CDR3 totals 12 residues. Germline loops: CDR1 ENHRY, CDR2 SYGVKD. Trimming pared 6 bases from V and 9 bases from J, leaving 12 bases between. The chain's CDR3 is CAISMLDGEQFF. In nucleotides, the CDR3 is TGTGCCATCAGCATGCTAGACGGTGAGCAGTTCTTC.

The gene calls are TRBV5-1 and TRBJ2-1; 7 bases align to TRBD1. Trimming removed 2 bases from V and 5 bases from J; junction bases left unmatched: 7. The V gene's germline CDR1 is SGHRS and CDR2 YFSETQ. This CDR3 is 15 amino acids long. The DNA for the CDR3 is TGCGCCAGCAGCTTTTATGACAGGGACAACAATGAGCAGTTCTTC. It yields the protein CASSFYDRDNNEQFF. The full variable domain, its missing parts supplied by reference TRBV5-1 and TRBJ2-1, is KAGVTQTPRYLIKTRGQQVTLSCSPISGHRSVSWYQQTPGQGLQFLFEYFSETQRNKGNFPGRFSGRQFSNSRSEMNVSTLELGDSALYLCASSFYDRDNNEQFFGPGTRLTVL.

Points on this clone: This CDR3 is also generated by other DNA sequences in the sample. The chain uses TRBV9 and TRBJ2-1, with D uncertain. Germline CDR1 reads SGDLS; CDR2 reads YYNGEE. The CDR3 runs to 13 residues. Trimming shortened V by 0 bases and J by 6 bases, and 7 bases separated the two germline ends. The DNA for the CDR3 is TGTGCCAGCAGCGTAGCGGCTAGCAATGAGCAGTTCTTC. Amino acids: CASSVAASNEQFF.

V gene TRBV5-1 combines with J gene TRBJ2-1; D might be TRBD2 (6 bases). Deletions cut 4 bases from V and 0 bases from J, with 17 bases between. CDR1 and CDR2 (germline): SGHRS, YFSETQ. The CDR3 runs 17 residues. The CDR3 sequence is CASSPNLAAGSYNEQFF. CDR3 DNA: TGCGCCAGCAGCCCCAATTTAGCGGCCGGCTCCTACAATGAGCAGTTCTTC.

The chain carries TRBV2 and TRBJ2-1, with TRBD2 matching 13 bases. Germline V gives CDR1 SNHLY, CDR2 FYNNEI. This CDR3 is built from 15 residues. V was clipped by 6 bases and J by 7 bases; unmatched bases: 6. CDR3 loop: CASRLLAGGGNEQFF. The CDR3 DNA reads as TGTGCCAGCAGGTTACTAGCGGGAGGGGGTAATGAGCAGTTCTTC.